The 18 T cell receptor beta chains given below trace back to one sample, sequenced in a study of T cell changes during pregnancy in multiple sclerosis. Repertoires were generated with immunoSEQ multiplex PCR, while TCRdb's copy carries only in-frame clones and drops some. The sample has about 24,000 clones, around 90% seen once; the top ten hold 0.95% to 1.3%. This material consisted of CD4+ T cells from peripheral blood mononuclear cells, taken in the second trimester of pregnancy. These TCRs come from a female donor in good health, enrolled as a control in a pregnancy study.

This sequence joins TRBV7-9 and TRBJ1-1, with TRBD1 identical over 9 bases. The CDR3 is 14 amino acids. Unmatched junction bases numbered 9, after V lost 5 bases and J lost 8 bases. Per germline, CDR1 SEHNR and CDR2 FQNEAQ (reference sequence). DNA for the CDR3: TGTGCCAGCAGCCGAGGACAGGGGCAGGGGGAAGCTTTCTTT. Translated, it gives CASSRGQGQGEAFF.

This sequence joins TRBV18 and TRBJ2-3; the match to TRBD2 covers 9 bases. CDR1 is KGHSH, CDR2 LQKENI, per germline. This CDR3 spans 17 amino acids. After removal of 0 bases from V and 6 bases from J, the junction contained 10 bases not matched to a gene. CDR3 protein: CASSPPRSGGIRDTQYF. CDR3 sequence (DNA): TGTGCCAGCTCACCACCCAGAAGCGGGGGGATTCGGGATACGCAGTATTTT.

The V and J genes are TRBV6-6 and TRBJ1-3; D possibly corresponds to TRBD1 (5 bases). Germline values: CDR1 MNHNY, CDR2 SVGAGI (reference sequence). Trimming took off 4 bases at V and 4 bases at J, with 8 bases between the two ends. This CDR3 is built from 13 residues. The CDR3 region is CASSSYRGNTIYF. DNA of the CDR3: TGTGCCAGCAGTTCCTACAGGGGAAACACCATATATTTT.

This clone occurred once. The rearrangement links TRBV30 to TRBJ2-7; D perhaps matches TRBD2 (6 bases). CDR1 and CDR2 (germline): GTSNPN, SVGIG (reference sequence). The CDR3 is 15 residues long. V lost 5 bases, J lost 4 bases, and 21 bases lay in between. The CDR3 reads CAWAWGEQGRYEQYF. The CDR3 DNA reads TGTGCCTGGGCCTGGGGGGAGCAGGGCCGATACGAGCAGTACTTC. The full variable domain, with the rest looked up from reference TRBV30 and TRBJ2-7, is SQTIHQWPATLVQPVGSPLSLECTVEGTSNPNLYWYRQAAGRGLQLLFYSVGIGQISSEVPQNLSASRPQDRQFILSSKKLLLSDSGFYLCAWAWGEQGRYEQYFGPGTRLTVT.

V gene TRBV13 combines with J gene TRBJ2-2; TRBD2 aligns across 10 bases. The CDR3 totals 16 residues. V shed 4 bases, J shed 4 bases, and the junction held 6 bases outside the gene matches. CDR1 and CDR2 from the germline V gene are PRHDT and FYEKMQ (reference sequence). CDR3 in amino acids: CASSSLAGGSTGELFF. CDR3 in DNA: TGTGCCAGCAGCTCTTTAGCGGGGGGCTCCACCGGGGAGCTGTTTTTT.

The V call is TRBV6-6, the J call TRBJ2-3; D is perhaps TRBD2 (6 bases). There are 14 residues in the CDR3. Trimming stripped 5 bases from V and 3 bases from J, with 12 bases between. The V gene's germline CDR1 is MNHNY and CDR2 SVGAGI (reference sequence). The CDR3 region has the DNA TGTGCCAGCAGTCTCGCCGGGAGAACAGATACGCAGTATTTT. This translates into CASSLAGRTDTQYF.

CDR3 sequence (DNA): TGTGCCATCATGCCCCAGGGGGCGCCGTCCTACAATGAGCAGTTCTTC. Translation: CAIMPQGAPSYNEQFF. This rearrangement joins TRBV10-3 to TRBJ2-1, with TRBD1 matching 8 bases. Germline CDR1 ENHRY, CDR2 SYGVKD. The V segment lost 7 bases and the J segment 1 base; nucleotides outside the gene matches: 9. The CDR3 has 16 residues.

The chain carries TRBV27 and TRBJ1-1; D is perhaps TRBD1 (6 bases). In germline, CDR1 is MNHEY, CDR2 SMNVEV (reference sequence). Trimming removed 5 bases at V and 5 bases at J, with 24 bases between. The length of the CDR3 is 17 residues. The CDR3 DNA sequence: TGTGCCAGCAGTCGTTCGACCCGTCCGGGGGGCGGAACTGAAGCTTTCTTT. It is translated as CASSRSTRPGGGTEAFF.

The CDR3: CASGPPGGQTNEKLFF. Written as DNA, the CDR3 is TGTGCTAGTGGTCCCCCAGGTGGGCAGACTAATGAAAAACTGTTTTTT. The rearrangement uses TRBV12-5 and TRBJ1-4, with D hard to call. Per germline, CDR1 LGHNT and CDR2 FRNRAP. The CDR3 has 16 residues. V shed 5 bases and J shed 2 bases, with 15 bases lying between them.

This clone has just a few counts. This chain uses TRBV9 with TRBJ1-1; TRBD1 might be the D (5 bases). CDR1 is SGDLS and CDR2 is YYNGEE in the germline V gene. The CDR3 sequence is 14 residues long. V was pared by 0 bases and J by 4 bases, with 10 bases between. CDR3 sequence reads: CASSVVVGPTEAFF. The DNA for the CDR3 is TGTGCCAGCAGCGTAGTGGTGGGGCCCACTGAAGCTTTCTTT.

V is TRBV12-5 and J is TRBJ2-2, with D maybe TRBD1 (5 bases). Germline loops: CDR1 LGHNT, CDR2 FRNRAP. Trimming pared 8 bases from V and 5 bases from J, leaving 9 bases between. The CDR3 covers 12 residues. The CDR3 protein is CASKGWTGELFF. The CDR3 DNA reads TGTGCTAGTAAGGGGTGGACCGGGGAGCTGTTTTTT.

This chain joins TRBV2 and TRBJ1-4, with a possible D match to TRBD1 (5 bases). The CDR3 runs to 12 residues. Germline V lookup: CDR1 SNHLY, CDR2 FYNNEI. In nucleotides, the CDR3 is TGTGCAGCGGGACCCCTCGGGAGAAAACTGTTTTTT. Its translation: CAAGPLGRKLFF. Full variable domain (rest looked up from reference TRBV2 and TRBJ1-4): EPEVTQTPSHQVTQMGQEVILRCVPISNHLYFYWYRQILGQKVEFLVSFYNNEISEKSEIFDDQFSVERPDGSNFTLKIRSTKLEDSAMYFCAAGPLGRKLFFGSGTQLSVL.

This chain uses TRBV4-3 with TRBJ1-2; TRBD1 agrees at 8 bases. Germline V CDR1 and CDR2: LGHNA, YSLEER. This CDR3 is built from 14 residues. After removal of 4 bases from V and 8 bases from J, the junction contained 9 bases not matched to a gene. CDR3 loop: CASSLDRGGGGYTF. CDR3 sequence (DNA): TGCGCCAGCAGCCTTGACAGGGGAGGCGGAGGCTACACCTTC.

The chain combines TRBV7-9 with TRBJ1-2; the D is unclear. The CDR3 has 12 residues. The V end was cut by 5 bases, the J end by 4 bases, with 8 bases between. Germline assignment: CDR1 SEHNR and CDR2 FQNEAQ (reference sequence). The CDR3 bases are TGTGCCAGCAGCCCGGGAGTCTATGGCTACACCTTC. It encodes CASSPGVYGYTF.

The V gene is TRBV28, the J gene TRBJ2-7; 7 nucleotides align to TRBD2. The CDR3 is made up of 14 amino acids. Germline V gene data show CDR1 as MDHEN and CDR2 as SYDVKM. The J segment lost 2 bases and the V segment lost 5 bases, leaving 6 bases of the junction unmatched. CDR3 region: CASSPPGGAYEQYF. For the CDR3, the DNA is TGTGCCAGCAGTCCCCCTGGGGGGGCCTACGAGCAGTACTTC.

This clone has more than one count but fewer than ten. The J gene is TRBJ2-5, the V gene TRBV19, with D possibly being TRBD1 (6 bases). V was clipped by 6 bases and J by 2 bases, with 16 bases between them. The CDR3 is 15 amino acids. Germline V gene lookup returns CDR1 LNHDA and CDR2 SQIVND (reference sequence). CDR3 coding DNA: TGTGCCAGTAGCAACCCCCGAGACAGGCAAGAGACCCAGTACTTC. This encodes CASSNPRDRQETQYF.

This clone was seen a handful of times. This specimen includes other DNA sequences encoding the same CDR3. The V gene is TRBV5-6, the J gene TRBJ1-1; D possibly corresponds to TRBD1 (6 bases). Germline CDR1 and CDR2: SGHDT and YYEEEE. V was pared by 0 bases and J by 1 base, with 10 bases between. The CDR3 contains 15 residues. CDR3 protein: CASSLAPTGNTEAFF. In DNA form, the CDR3 reads TGTGCCAGCAGCTTGGCCCCGACAGGGAACACTGAAGCTTTCTTT.

The chain recombines TRBV5-6 with TRBJ2-3; D ambiguous. V was cut by 1 base and J by 4 bases, with 7 bases left in between. CDR3 size: 13 residues. Germline V gives CDR1 SGHDT, CDR2 YYEEEE. CDR3 DNA: TGTGCCAGCAGCTTGTCTATTTCAGATACGCAGTATTTT. Translated: CASSLSISDTQYF. The complete variable domain, with remaining parts taken from reference TRBV5-6 and TRBJ2-3, reads DAGVTQSPTHLIKTRGQQVTLRCSPKSGHDTVSWYQQALGQGPQFIFQYYEEEERQRGNFPDRFSGHQFPNYSSELNVNALLLGDSALYLCASSLSISDTQYFGPGTRLTVL.